This TCR beta chain was sequenced for a study of brain T cells in children with intractable seizures. Method: immunoSEQ multiplex PCR; TCRdb's copy keeps in-frame clones and lacks some. The data hold around 100,000 clones, with 94% observed a single time. This specimen was peripheral blood, taken at surgery. The sequence was collected from a boy under two years old with hemimegalencephaly and intractable seizures.

The CDR3 protein is CASSYPDGYGYTF. CDR3 nucleotide sequence: TGTGCCAGCAGTTACCCAGATGGCTATGGCTACACCTTC. V usage is TRBV6-5 and J usage is TRBJ1-2; no clear D gene. Trimming took off 2 bases at V and 4 bases at J, with 8 bases between the two ends. The CDR3 has 13 residues. Germline-derived CDR1 and CDR2 are MNHEY and SVGAGI.